Listed below are T cell receptor beta chains from one sample, sequenced in a study of shared clonotypes between healthy human individuals. Method: immunoSEQ multiplex PCR; TCRdb's copy keeps in-frame clones and lacks some. The repertoire holds some 1 million clones, with 65% to 80% as singletons. The sequenced sample was memory CD4+ T cells sorted from blood. Receptors originate from a man between 18 and 35 years old in good health. Each CDR3 is given with its conserved first and last residue. Fields, in order: J gene, clone size, V gene, D gene, CDR3 length, CDR3 protein, CDR3 DNA. A D gene is named only where the DNA matches it firmly. Where a row states a size, it is once, few, many or the class of an expanded clone; other rows omit it.

TRBJ1-2	.	TRBV9	.	14	CASSQGERGYGYTF	TGTGCCAGCAGCCAAGGGGAACGGGGCTATGGCTACACCTTC
TRBJ2-3	once	TRBV7-2	TRBD1	14	CASSLEGAVDTQYF	TGTGCCAGCAGCTTAGAGGGGGCCGTAGATACGCAGTATTTT
TRBJ2-7	.	TRBV30	.	13	CAWSATGGYEQYF	TGTGCCTGGAGCGCAACCGGGGGCTACGAGCAGTACTTC
TRBJ2-5	many	TRBV10-2	.	15	CASSDGQSIVETQYF	TGCGCCAGCAGTGACGGACAGTCAATCGTGGAGACCCAGTACTTC
TRBJ2-3	.	TRBV2	.	13	CASSARQTDTQYF	TGTGCCAGCAGTGCCCGACAGACAGATACGCAGTATTTT
TRBJ1-2	.	TRBV19	TRBD1	14	CASSVGTANYGYTF	TGTGCCAGTAGTGTCGGGACAGCCAACTATGGCTACACCTTC
TRBJ1-6	few	TRBV2	.	12	CASRSVGSPLHF	TGTGCCAGCCGGTCCGTGGGTTCACCCCTCCACTTT
TRBJ2-5	.	TRBV9	TRBD2	16	CASSVGASGGAETQYF	TGTGCCAGCAGCGTAGGAGCGAGCGGGGGGGCAGAGACCCAGTACTTC
TRBJ2-5	.	TRBV18	TRBD1	14	CASSPPGQPETQYF	TGTGCCAGCTCACCACCGGGACAGCCTGAGACCCAGTACTTC
TRBJ1-5	.	TRBV19	.	17	CASTPRGGSYSNQPQHF	TGTGCCAGTACCCCCCGGGGCGGTTCCTATAGCAATCAGCCCCAGCATTTT
TRBJ1-6	.	TRBV5-6	.	14	CASSFRQGTSPLHF	TGTGCCAGCAGCTTTCGCCAGGGAACTTCACCCCTCCACTTT
TRBJ1-6	.	TRBV9	.	15	CASSVGADRNSPLHF	TGTGCCAGCAGCGTAGGCGCCGACAGGAATTCACCCCTCCACTTT
TRBJ2-5	.	TRBV15	.	13	CATSRPPDGTQYF	TGTGCCACCAGCAGACCGCCCGACGGGACCCAGTACTTC
TRBJ2-4	.	TRBV27	.	14	CASSLGRFQDIQYF	TGTGCCAGCAGTTTAGGCCGGTTCCAGGACATTCAGTACTTC
TRBJ1-1	many	TRBV2	.	11	CASSERTEAFF	TGTGCCAGCAGTGAGCGCACTGAAGCTTTCTTT
TRBJ1-3	.	TRBV30	.	14	CAWGPFFSGNTIYF	TGTGCCTGGGGGCCGTTTTTCTCTGGAAACACCATATATTTT
TRBJ2-2	.	TRBV25-1	TRBD1	15	CASSPGDRNTGELFF	TGTGCCAGCAGTCCCGGGGACAGGAACACCGGGGAGCTGTTTTTT
TRBJ2-4	.	TRBV14	.	15	CASSPTPGAKNIQYF	TGTGCCAGCAGCCCGACTCCAGGGGCCAAAAACATTCAGTACTTC
TRBJ2-3	.	TRBV28	.	15	CASSRRQVGSDTQYF	TGTGCCAGCAGCCGTCGACAGGTTGGGTCAGATACGCAGTATTTT
TRBJ2-7	.	TRBV18	.	14	CASSPPGSQYEQYF	TGTGCCAGCTCACCACCGGGCAGCCAATACGAGCAGTACTTC
TRBJ1-2	.	TRBV6-5	.	11	CASTEGYGYTF	TGTGCCAGCACCGAGGGGTATGGCTACACCTTC
TRBJ2-7	.	TRBV18	TRBD1	14	CASSRTGGVYEQYF	TGTGCCAGCTCTCGGACAGGGGGCGTCTACGAGCAGTACTTC